Listed here are 32 T cell receptor beta chains from one sample, sequenced in a study of T cells in Graves' hyperthyroidism and ophthalmopathy. From RNA transcripts, TCR beta CDR3 regions were amplified. The HTBI primer set was used in a first-round RT-PCR of the TCR CDR3. TCRdb fed the multiplex PCR reads into MiXCR, producing one record per CDR3 protein. There are over 250,000 distinct CDR3 sequences in the sample; around 15% occur only once, and around 55% lies in the top ten. Specimen: blood. The origin of the receptors is a woman in her sixties with Graves' ophthalmopathy.

This clonotype has just a few counts. The genes are TRBV6-1 and TRBJ1-3; the D is unclear. The CDR3 has 17 amino acids. Trimming took 3 bases from V and 0 from J, leaving 15 bases between them. Germline V gives CDR1 MNHNS, CDR2 SASEGT. The CDR3 nucleotides read TGTGCCAGCAGTGATCGGGCCATCTCGAGCTCTGGAAACACCATATATTTT. Protein sequence: CASSDRAISSSGNTIYF.

This chain uses TRBV15 with TRBJ2-3; the D gene is possibly TRBD2 (6 bases). Germline-derived CDR1 and CDR2 are LNHNV and YYDKDF (reference sequence). The V gene lost 4 bases and the J gene lost 3 bases, with 11 bases spanning the gap. The CDR3 spans 14 residues. The CDR3 sequence: CATSKGRMTDTQYF. In nucleotides, the CDR3 is TGTGCCACCAGCAAGGGGAGGATGACAGATACGCAGTATTTT.

This clonotype was picked up many times. The chain couples TRBV28 to TRBJ1-1, with D tentatively TRBD1 (6 bases). The CDR3 extends over 13 amino acids. The germline gives CDR1 MDHEN, CDR2 SYDVKM. The V and J ends lost 6 bases and 4 bases respectively, with 12 bases between them. DNA of the CDR3: TGTGCCAGCAGCGAGGGACACCTCACTGAAGCTTTCTTT. Its protein product is CASSEGHLTEAFF.

This clonotype was detected ten times or more. The gene calls are TRBV6-1 and TRBJ1-2, with D uncertain. Germline CDR1 reads MNHNS; CDR2 reads SASEGT. The CDR3 is made up of 13 amino acids. V was cut by 2 bases and J by 6 bases, with 10 bases left in between. The chain's CDR3 is CASSEKEADGYTF. DNA for the CDR3: TGTGCCAGCAGTGAAAAGGAGGCAGATGGCTACACCTTC.

This clonotype was detected ten times or more. The V gene is TRBV11-3, the J gene TRBJ2-5, with D tentatively TRBD1 (5 bases). The CDR3 consists of 14 residues. CDR1 and CDR2 (germline): SGHNT, YENEEA. Trimming stripped 1 base from V and 4 bases from J, with 10 bases between. Written as DNA, the CDR3 is TGTGCCAGCAGCTTAGGTCCAGGGATAGAGACCCAGTACTTC. Protein: CASSLGPGIETQYF.

In this sample, this clonotype turned up many times. The V gene is TRBV6-1, the J gene TRBJ2-6; D not resolved. V was clipped by 8 bases and J by 0 bases, with 14 bases between them. The CDR3 totals 16 residues. Per the germline V gene, CDR1 is MNHNS and CDR2 is SASEGT. The CDR3 bases are TGTGCCAGCTCCATGGGCCGGCCCTCTGGGGCCAACGTCCTGACTTTC. It yields the protein CASSMGRPSGANVLTF.

The J gene is TRBJ2-7, the V gene TRBV7-2; 10 positions agree with TRBD1. This CDR3 is built from 14 residues. V shed 6 bases, J shed 4 bases, and the junction held 6 bases outside the gene matches. Per the germline V gene, CDR1 is SGHTA and CDR2 is FQGNSA. The CDR3 spells CASSRRDRGYEQYF. CDR3 in DNA: TGTGCCAGCAGTCGCCGGGACAGGGGTTACGAGCAGTACTTC. Full variable domain (outside the CDR3, taken from reference TRBV7-2 and TRBJ2-7): GAGVSQSPSNKVTEKGKDVELRCDPISGHTALYWYRQSLGQGLEFLIYFQGNSAPDKSGLPSDRFSAERTGGSVSTLTIQRTQQEDSAVYLCASSRRDRGYEQYFGPGTRLTVT.

At least ten counts were recorded for this clonotype. The rearrangement uses TRBV12-3 or TRBV12-4 and TRBJ2-1; TRBD2 matches at 10 bases. This CDR3 comprises 18 residues. V lost 2 bases and J lost 6; bases outside the gene matches: 13. CDR3 nucleotides: TGTGCCAGCAGTTTAAGGGGGGGGCTAGCGGGAGTTAGCAATGAGCAGTTCTTC. As protein: CASSLRGGLAGVSNEQFF.

This chain links TRBV28 with TRBJ1-2, with a possible D match to TRBD1 (5 bases). The germline V and J ends were trimmed by 5 bases and 9 bases, with 19 bases remaining between them. Germline V lookup: CDR1 MDHEN, CDR2 SYDVKM. The CDR3 consists of 14 residues. DNA for the CDR3: TGTGCCAGCAGTCCGGGACGTCTGCTATATAGCTACACCTTC. Encoded protein: CASSPGRLLYSYTF.

This clonotype has a count of ten or more. The chain uses TRBV7-2 and TRBJ1-6; D might be TRBD1 (6 bases). V gave up 5 bases and J gave up 4 bases, with 15 bases separating them. This CDR3 spans 16 amino acids. Per germline, CDR1 SGHTA and CDR2 FQGNSA. The CDR3 is CASSPAPQGYNSPLHF. The CDR3 DNA reads TGTGCCAGCAGCCCGGCCCCGCAGGGGTATAATTCACCCCTCCACTTT.

The rearrangement links TRBV10-2 to TRBJ2-7, with D unresolved. Germline CDR1 and CDR2: WSHSY and SAAADI. CDR3 length: 12 amino acids. Deletions cut 4 bases from V and 2 bases from J, with 6 bases between. The CDR3 loop reads CASSGSTYEQYF. The CDR3 DNA reads as TGCGCCAGCAGTGGCAGCACCTACGAGCAGTACTTC.

This chain links TRBV5-4 with TRBJ1-1, with 7 bases fitting TRBD1. The CDR3 contains 15 residues. Trimming took 3 bases from V and 1 from J; bases not matched to a gene: 6. The germline CDR1 and CDR2 sequences are SGHNT and YYREEE (reference sequence). The CDR3, as DNA: TGTGCCAGCAGCTCGACGGACAGGAGGAACACTGAAGCTTTCTTT. Translated, it gives CASSSTDRRNTEAFF.

The sample holds many counts of this clonotype. For the CDR3, the DNA is TGCAGTGCTAGAGATCCAGGGGCCCAAGAGACCCAGTACTTC. Translating gives CSARDPGAQETQYF. The chain combines TRBV20-1 with TRBJ2-5; D is possibly TRBD1 (6 bases). V lost 0 bases, J lost 1 base, and 9 bases lay in between. The CDR3 runs to 14 residues. Germline lookup yields CDR1 DFQATT and CDR2 SNEGSKA (reference sequence).

This rearrangement joins TRBV20-1 to TRBJ2-4; no clear D. The CDR3 consists of 11 residues. Trimming took 7 bases from V and 4 from J, leaving 8 bases between them. Germline CDR1 reads DFQATT; CDR2 reads SNEGSKA (reference sequence). Written as DNA, the CDR3 is TGCAGTGGTCAGCCGAAAAACATTCAGTACTTC. Amino acid sequence: CSGQPKNIQYF.

This clonotype was observed a handful of times. V gene TRBV29-1 combines with J gene TRBJ2-1; 8 bases align to TRBD1. This CDR3 contains 14 residues. V was pared by 4 bases and J by 6 bases, with 8 bases of the junction left unmatched. The germline V gene has CDR1 SQVTM and CDR2 ANQGSEA. The CDR3 sequence is CSVVVGQGPNEQFF. As DNA, the CDR3 is TGCAGCGTTGTAGTTGGACAGGGTCCCAATGAGCAGTTCTTC.

The sample holds many counts of this clonotype. The V gene is TRBV25-1, the J gene TRBJ2-6; D unclear. The CDR3 is made up of 13 amino acids. Trimming took off 3 bases at V and 2 bases at J, with 2 bases between the two ends. Germline loops: CDR1 MGHDK, CDR2 SYGVNS. The CDR3 spells CASSEAGANVLTF. The DNA for the CDR3 is TGTGCCAGCAGTGAGGCTGGGGCCAACGTCCTGACTTTC. Looking up the rest from reference TRBV25-1 and TRBJ2-6 gives the full variable domain: EADIYQTPRYLVIGTGKKITLECSQTMGHDKMYWYQQDPGMELHLIHYSYGVNSTEKGDLSSESTVSRIRTEHFPLTLESARPSHTSQYLCASSEAGANVLTFGAGSRLTVL.

Only a few counts were recorded for this clonotype. This chain uses TRBV30 with TRBJ2-2, with D possibly matching TRBD1 (5 bases). The V end lost 3 bases, the J end lost 5 bases, and 13 bases lay between the germline ends. CDR1 is GTSNPN, CDR2 SVGIG, per germline (reference sequence). The CDR3 consists of 14 residues. This CDR3 is CAWSEQPGTGELFF. The CDR3 nucleotides read TGTGCCTGGAGCGAGCAGCCAGGGACCGGGGAGCTGTTTTTT.

This clonotype was counted at least ten times. The CDR3, as DNA: TGTGCCAGCAGTTCCCAAGACCTCCTGGGCGCTGAAGCTTTCTTT. It codes for CASSSQDLLGAEAFF. V and J are TRBV6-1 and TRBJ1-1, with no clear D. The V end was cut by 5 bases, the J end by 6 bases, with 19 bases between. CDR3 length: 15 residues. Germline lookup yields CDR1 MNHNS and CDR2 SASEGT.

In this sample, this clonotype turned up many times. The J gene is TRBJ1-2, the V gene TRBV2; D unclear. Germline assignment: CDR1 SNHLY and CDR2 FYNNEI. There are 13 residues in the CDR3. Trimming took off 2 bases at V and 2 bases at J, with 6 bases between the two ends. The CDR3: CASSESMNYGYTF. The DNA for the CDR3 is TGTGCCAGCAGTGAATCCATGAACTATGGCTACACCTTC.

This clonotype was counted ten times or more. The chain uses TRBV18 and TRBJ2-7; D gene ambiguous. With 3 bases removed from V and 6 bases from J, the gap between germline ends came to 9 bases. Germline V gives CDR1 KGHSH, CDR2 LQKENI. The CDR3 loop spans 12 amino acids. The CDR3 loop reads CASSPSTREQYF. The DNA of the CDR3 is TGTGCCAGCTCACCGTCTACTCGCGAGCAGTACTTC. Based on the CDR3 plus reference TRBV18 and TRBJ2-7, the full variable domain is NAGVMQNPRHLVRRRGQEARLRCSPMKGHSHVYWYRQLPEEGLKFMVYLQKENIIDESGMPKERFSAEFPKEGPSILRIQQVVRGDSAAYFCASSPSTREQYFGPGTRLTVT.

This clonotype was seen a few times. V gene TRBV18 combines with J gene TRBJ1-4; D is possibly TRBD1 (6 bases). The CDR3 is made up of 19 amino acids. Trimming took 0 bases from V and 2 from J, leaving 19 bases between them. CDR1 is KGHSH and CDR2 is LQKENI in the germline V gene. The DNA for the CDR3 is TGTGCCAGCTCACCACCGGTCAGGCAGGGGTGGTCGACTAATGAAAAACTGTTTTTT. Its protein is CASSPPVRQGWSTNEKLFF.

This clonotype was seen ten or more times. The rearrangement links TRBV10-3 to TRBJ2-7, with 8 bases that match TRBD2. J lost 3 bases, V lost 5 bases, and 3 bases had no gene match. The CDR3 sequence is 13 residues long. Germline lookup yields CDR1 ENHRY and CDR2 SYGVKD. Here the CDR3 reads CAISPGGGYEQYF. CDR3 sequence (DNA): TGTGCCATCAGTCCCGGGGGGGGCTACGAGCAGTACTTC.

The gene calls are TRBV7-6 and TRBJ2-7, with D perhaps matching TRBD1 (6 bases). The CDR3 has 17 residues. The germline CDR1 and CDR2 sequences are SGHVS and FNYEAQ. With 2 bases removed from V and 1 base from J, the gap between germline ends came to 18 bases. The CDR3 region has the DNA TGTGCCAGCAGCTTATCGCCGACAGGTTCGCAATCCTACGAGCAGTACTTC. As protein: CASSLSPTGSQSYEQYF.

The V gene is TRBV20-1, the J gene TRBJ2-7; the D is unclear. There are 13 residues in the CDR3. The germline V gene has CDR1 DFQATT and CDR2 SNEGSKA (reference sequence). Deletions cut 3 bases from V and 0 bases from J, with 9 bases between. The CDR3 coding sequence is TGCAGTGCTAGTCGTGGAAGCTCCTACGAGCAGTACTTC. Its translation is CSASRGSSYEQYF.

The gene calls are TRBV5-6 and TRBJ2-4, with 7 bases that match TRBD1. This CDR3 contains 18 residues. V shed 1 base and J 0 bases; nucleotides not matched to a gene: 10. Germline-derived CDR1 and CDR2 are SGHDT and YYEEEE. Here the CDR3 reads CASSLLRGTALAKNIQYF. CDR3 DNA: TGTGCCAGCAGCTTGCTGCGTGGGACAGCCCTAGCCAAAAACATTCAGTACTTC.

The chain couples TRBV11-2 to TRBJ2-5, with TRBD1 matching 10 bases. The germline gives CDR1 SGHAT, CDR2 FQNNGV. The CDR3 spans 14 residues. V shed 4 bases, J shed 4 bases, and the junction held 3 bases outside the gene matches. CDR3 sequence: CASSSRTGGETQYF. The CDR3 nucleotides read TGTGCCAGCAGCTCCCGGACAGGGGGAGAGACCCAGTACTTC.

The sample holds many counts of this clonotype. This chain joins TRBV7-2 and TRBJ2-7; 7 nucleotides agree with TRBD1. Unmatched junction bases numbered 15, after V lost 5 bases and J lost 5 bases. The CDR3 sequence is 16 residues long. Germline V gene sequence: CDR1 SGHTA, CDR2 FQGNSA. The CDR3 sequence is CASSGKGTALSHEQYF. The CDR3, as DNA: TGTGCCAGCAGCGGAAAAGGGACAGCCCTCAGCCACGAGCAGTACTTC.

This clonotype has at least ten counts. The rearrangement uses TRBV7-9 and TRBJ2-7, with 13 bases identical to TRBD2. CDR3 size: 15 residues. After removal of 5 bases from V and 7 bases from J, the junction contained 8 bases not matched to a gene. Per the germline V gene, CDR1 is SEHNR and CDR2 is FQNEAQ (reference sequence). The CDR3 spells CASSHGTSGEEEQYF. CDR3 nucleotides: TGTGCCAGCAGCCATGGGACTAGCGGGGAAGAAGAGCAGTACTTC.

Comment on this clonotype: At one of its ends the junction is not consistent with the germline gene, which may arise from a read error. The chain is built from TRBV30 and TRBJ2-1; the match to TRBD2 covers 13 bases. The germline gives CDR1 GTSNPN, CDR2 SVGIG (reference sequence). CDR3 length: 18 amino acids. CDR3 DNA: TGTACCTGGAGTTCCGGGACTAGCGGGACCAGCTCCTACAATGAGCAGTTCTTC. Its translation: CTWSSGTSGTSSYNEQFF.

The chain links TRBV20-1 to TRBJ1-6; D not certain. This CDR3 contains 13 residues. CDR1 is DFQATT, CDR2 SNEGSKA, per germline (reference sequence). V lost 6 bases and J lost 6, with 12 bases in between. CDR3 coding DNA: TGCAGTGCAGCCGCTACAGCTAATTCACCCCTCCACTTT. Its protein is CSAAATANSPLHF.

The rearrangement uses TRBV20-1 and TRBJ1-4, with 11 bases aligning to TRBD1. Germline values: CDR1 DFQATT, CDR2 SNEGSKA (reference sequence). V shed 4 bases, J shed 5 bases, and the junction held 3 bases outside the gene matches. CDR3 size: 14 residues. The CDR3 region has the DNA TGCAGTGCTACAGGGACAGGGGGAAATGAAAAACTGTTTTTT. Translating gives CSATGTGGNEKLFF.

Only a few counts were recorded for this clonotype. V usage is TRBV6-1 and J usage is TRBJ2-5; 12 nucleotides match TRBD2. V lost 6 bases and J lost 6; bases outside the gene matches: 11. CDR3 length: 16 residues. Per the germline V gene, CDR1 is MNHNS and CDR2 is SASEGT. The CDR3 nucleotides read TGTGCCAGCAGCGCAGCGACTAGCGGGAGCTCGAAGACCCAGTACTTC. Translation: CASSAATSGSSKTQYF.